Given below is one T cell receptor (beta chain) in context. Recruitment covered 20 to 25 US areas and drew participants whose ages spanned roughly 18 to 100 years. Recovered status in Cohort 3 required two negative PCRs, clearance, or symptom resolution. Authors' data handling: Researchers report that nucleated cell counts were estimated from reference gene primer amplification. Measured with immunoSEQ multiplex PCR; TCRdb has only the in-frame clones, and not every one. D and trimming were read from the DNA, whereas the V and J calls and clone size are those reported in that table. The sample has 260,000 or so clones, roughly 85% seen once. The data derive from a study of blood T cell repertoires in COVID-19. Overall study context: Nucleic acid was either cDNA or gDNA, and it came from T cells, B-cell-depleted T cells, or PBMCs.

Trimming at V came to 5 bases and at J to 7 bases, leaving 10 bases not matched to a gene. This CDR3 has 14 amino acids. Germline CDR1 reads LGHNT; CDR2 reads FRNRAP. The material sequenced was PBMCs or T cells enriched from blood (not recorded which). This chain links TRBV12-5 with TRBJ2-7; 8 nucleotides match TRBD1. The TCR was taken from a woman aged 50 to 60 who had recovered from COVID-19. In nucleotides, the CDR3 is TGTGCTAGTGGTCCCGGACAGGGACCCCTTGAGCAGTACTTC. Amino acids: CASGPGQGPLEQYF.